These 25 T cell receptor beta chains came from one sample sequenced in a study of T cells after yellow fever vaccination. TCRdb reprocessed the 5' RACE reads with MiXCR, giving one entry per CDR3 protein. The sample includes 85,000 to 100,000 distinct CDR3 sequences, roughly 5.8% of them seen just once. The starting material was CD8+ T cells sorted from PBMCs, obtained 10 days after the yellow fever booster vaccination. Receptors were obtained from a man in his late teens or twenties who received the YFV17D yellow fever vaccine.

The V and J genes are TRBV11-2 and TRBJ2-1; maybe TRBD2 (5 bases). Germline assignment: CDR1 SGHAT and CDR2 FQNNGV. CDR3 size: 14 residues. V was shortened by 1 base and J by 10 bases, with 14 bases between the two germline ends. The CDR3 region has the DNA TGTGCCAGCAGCTTAGGAGTCTCGGGATGGGAGCAGTTCTTC. Amino acid sequence: CASSLGVSGWEQFF.

Comment on this clonotype: The junction shows a germline mismatch at one end, possibly a read error. The chain is built from TRBV7-9 and TRBJ1-4; D perhaps matches TRBD1 (5 bases). Germline V lookup: CDR1 SEHNR, CDR2 FQNEAQ (reference sequence). The CDR3 sequence is 14 residues long. The CDR3 loop reads CASSPNTGTSIPYF. DNA for the CDR3: TGTGCCAGCAGCCCGAACACCGGGACTTCCATACCCTATTTT. The full variable domain, with the rest looked up from reference TRBV7-9 and TRBJ1-4, is DTGVSQNPRHKITKRGQNVTFRCDPISEHNRLYWYRQTLGQGPEFLTYFQNEAQLEKSRLLSDRFSAERPKGSFSTLEIQRTEQGDSAMYLCASSPNTGTSIPYFGSGTQLSVL.

In regard to this clonotype: Given a much more abundant clone one base away, this may be a read error. This chain connects TRBV6-6 to TRBJ2-1, with D unresolved. CDR3 length equals 12 residues. Germline V CDR1 and CDR2: MNHNY, SVGAGI (reference sequence). The V end lost 4 bases, the J end lost 8 bases, and 9 bases lay between the germline ends. CDR3 sequence reads: CASSSGFDEQFF. The CDR3, as DNA: TGTGCCAGCAGTTCTGGGTTCGATGAGCAGTTCTTC.

This chain connects TRBV6-6 to TRBJ2-7; D not resolved. Trimming removed 5 bases from V and 2 bases from J, with 7 bases in between. The CDR3 covers 12 residues. Germline V gene lookup returns CDR1 MNHNY and CDR2 SVGAGI (reference sequence). The CDR3 sequence: CASSDVPYEQYF. The DNA for the CDR3 is TGTGCCAGCAGTGATGTCCCCTACGAGCAGTACTTC.

This clonotype was counted many times. The rearrangement links TRBV19 to TRBJ2-1; 9 nucleotides agree with TRBD2. Germline trimming cut 3 bases from V and 2 bases from J; bases unmatched to any gene: 5. This CDR3 is 16 amino acids long. Germline lookup yields CDR1 LNHDA and CDR2 SQIVND (reference sequence). In DNA, the CDR3 is TGTGCCAGTAGTATCTCAAGCGGGGGGACCTACAATGAGCAGTTCTTC. It is translated as CASSISSGGTYNEQFF. The full variable domain, in which reference TRBV19 and TRBJ2-1 provide the parts outside the CDR3, is DGGITQSPKYLFRKEGQNVTLSCEQNLNHDAMYWYRQDPGQGLRLIYYSQIVNDFQKGDIAEGYSVSREKKESFPLTVTSAQKNPTAFYLCASSISSGGTYNEQFFGPGTRLTVL.

The gene calls are TRBV30 and TRBJ1-2; D perhaps matches TRBD1 (6 bases). The germline CDR1 and CDR2 sequences are GTSNPN and SVGIG (reference sequence). The V end was cut by 5 bases, the J end by 8 bases, with 21 bases between. The CDR3 sequence is 14 residues long. CDR3 protein: CAWERQGIFGGYTF. The CDR3 DNA reads TGTGCCTGGGAGCGGCAGGGGATTTTTGGGGGCTACACCTTC. Full variable domain (remainder filled in from reference TRBV30 and TRBJ1-2): SQTIHQWPATLVQPVGSPLSLECTVEGTSNPNLYWYRQAAGRGLQLLFYSVGIGQISSEVPQNLSASRPQDRQFILSSKKLLLSDSGFYLCAWERQGIFGGYTFGSGTRLTVV.

In its sample, this clonotype was seen many times. The chain couples TRBV5-1 to TRBJ2-3; D gene uncertain. Germline V lookup: CDR1 SGHRS, CDR2 YFSETQ. With 3 bases removed from V and 2 bases from J, the gap between germline ends came to 4 bases. This CDR3 has 12 residues. This chain's CDR3 is CASSSNTDTQYF. The CDR3 coding sequence is TGCGCCAGCAGCTCGAACACAGATACGCAGTATTTT.

As regards this clonotype: Sequence at one end of the junction differs from germline and may be a read error. This chain connects TRBV12-3 or TRBV12-4 to TRBJ2-3; D remains unclear. CDR3 length equals 13 residues. The CDR3 here is CAGSPEPTDTQYF. CDR3 DNA: TGTGCCGGCAGCCCGGAACCGACAGATACGCAGTATTTT.

The genes are TRBV2 and TRBJ2-3; the match to TRBD2 covers 11 bases. The germline V gene has CDR1 SNHLY and CDR2 FYNNEI. The CDR3 is 15 residues long. The trim removed 10 bases at V and 5 bases at J, leaving 11 bases unmatched. The DNA for the CDR3 is TGTGCCATCCTAGCGGGGGGTCTCCTGGGAGATACGCAGTATTTT. It encodes CAILAGGLLGDTQYF.

This clonotype turned up a few times. The J gene is TRBJ1-1, the V gene TRBV5-1; TRBD1 matches at 7 bases. Germline CDR1 SGHRS, CDR2 YFSETQ. This CDR3 has 14 residues. V lost 3 bases, J lost 4 bases, and 6 bases stayed unmatched. The CDR3 protein is CASSSTGWGTEAFF. The CDR3 nucleotides are TGCGCCAGCAGCTCGACAGGGTGGGGCACTGAAGCTTTCTTT. The full variable domain, completed using reference TRBV5-1 and TRBJ1-1, is KAGVTQTPRYLIKTRGQQVTLSCSPISGHRSVSWYQQTPGQGLQFLFEYFSETQRNKGNFPGRFSGRQFSNSRSEMNVSTLELGDSALYLCASSSTGWGTEAFFGQGTRLTVV.

The chain carries TRBV9 and TRBJ2-7, with D perhaps matching TRBD1 or TRBD2 (5 bases each). This CDR3 spans 14 amino acids. Germline V CDR1 and CDR2: SGDLS, YYNGEE. V was cut by 3 bases and J by 2 bases, with 12 bases left in between. CDR3 sequence (DNA): TGTGCCAGCAGCGAGGCGTCGGGACCCTACGAGCAGTACTTC. This sequence encodes CASSEASGPYEQYF.

CDR3 DNA sequence: TGCGCCAGCAGCCCGTCGGGAAGCGGGGGTTATCAAGAGACCCAGTACTTC. Protein sequence: CASSPSGSGGYQETQYF. The V gene is TRBV4-3, the J gene TRBJ2-5; 8 positions agree with TRBD2. The CDR3 runs 17 residues. V lost 4 bases, J lost 2 bases, and 12 bases stayed unmatched. From germline, CDR1 is LGHNA and CDR2 YSLEER.

J is TRBJ1-5 and V is TRBV21-1; the table's D call TRBD1 went unverified against the DNA. TRBV21-1 constitutes a pseudogene. The CDR3 consists of 17 residues. The CDR3 sequence: CASSKLDKGGSNQPQHF. CDR3 in DNA: TGTGCCAGCAGCAAATTGGACAAGGGGGGGTCAAATCAGCCCCAGCATTTT.

The table lists this clonotype with many counts. This chain links TRBV4-2 with TRBJ2-5; TRBD2 is a possible D gene (6 bases). Trimming took 1 base from V and 3 from J, leaving 6 bases between them. The CDR3 spans 13 residues. Germline CDR1 and CDR2: LGHNA and YNFKEQ. This chain's CDR3 is CASSQGGEETQYF. The CDR3 DNA follows: TGTGCCAGCAGCCAAGGGGGGGAAGAGACCCAGTACTTC.

Only a few counts were recorded for this clonotype. V gene TRBV5-1 combines with J gene TRBJ1-1, with a tentative D call TRBD1 (5 bases). The CDR3 contains 15 residues. The germline CDR1 and CDR2 sequences are SGHRS and YFSETQ. The V end lost 3 bases, the J end lost 1 base, and 13 bases lay between the germline ends. This CDR3 is CASSYVGGANTEAFF. The CDR3 DNA follows: TGCGCCAGCAGCTACGTAGGTGGGGCGAACACTGAAGCTTTCTTT.

This clonotype was counted a few times. The chain is built from TRBV9 and TRBJ2-5; 7 bases match TRBD2. Losses at the gene ends were 2 bases for V and 3 bases for J; bases not matched to a gene: 4. Germline assignment: CDR1 SGDLS and CDR2 YYNGEE. This CDR3 comprises 14 residues. The CDR3, as DNA: TGTGCCAGCAGCGTGAGGAGCGGGGAAGAGACCCAGTACTTC. Residues: CASSVRSGEETQYF.

Only a few counts were recorded for this clonotype. This chain joins TRBV4-1 and TRBJ1-2; 10 bases align to TRBD1. The J segment lost 7 bases and the V segment lost 4 bases, leaving 9 bases of the junction unmatched. The CDR3 runs to 15 residues. Looked up from germline, CDR1 is MGHRA and CDR2 is YSYEKL. The CDR3: CASSPPGQGIFGYTF. CDR3 DNA: TGCGCCAGCAGCCCACCGGGACAGGGGATTTTTGGCTACACCTTC.

The chain carries TRBV6-2 or TRBV6-3 and TRBJ2-7, with 11 bases lining up with TRBD2. The germline CDR1 and CDR2 sequences are MNHEY and SVGEGT. V shed 6 bases and J 1 base; nucleotides not matched to a gene: 5. The CDR3 sequence is 15 residues long. CDR3 in DNA: TGTGCCAGCAGGAAGACTAGCGGGGCTTCCTACGAGCAGTACTTC. It yields the protein CASRKTSGASYEQYF.

This clonotype has just a few counts. The chain employs TRBV4-1 and TRBJ2-1; 12 bases agree with TRBD2. Germline loops: CDR1 MGHRA, CDR2 YSYEKL. Trimming removed 5 bases from V and 9 bases from J; junction bases left unmatched: 8. This CDR3 is built from 15 residues. The CDR3 DNA sequence: TGCGCCAGCAGCACCCGGACTAGCGGGGACAGTGAGCAGTTCTTC. Its translation is CASSTRTSGDSEQFF.

V is TRBV29-1 and J is TRBJ2-3; D is unclear. Trimming took 5 bases from V and 8 from J, leaving 8 bases between them. Germline CDR1 SQVTM, CDR2 ANQGSEA. The CDR3 is 10 residues long. CDR3 sequence (DNA): TGCAGCGTTTTTAAGGTTACGCAGTATTTT. Its translation: CSVFKVTQYF.

This clonotype was picked up a small number of times. This chain joins TRBV7-9 and TRBJ2-7; 7 nucleotides align to TRBD1. Per the germline V gene, CDR1 is SEHNR and CDR2 is FQNEAQ (reference sequence). With 4 bases clipped from V and 2 bases from J, the junction kept 11 bases outside the gene matches. The CDR3 totals 16 residues. The CDR3 nucleotides are TGTGCCAGCAGCTCCTCCGTCGGACAGGCTACCTACGAGCAGTACTTC. It encodes CASSSSVGQATYEQYF.

This clonotype was picked up a small number of times. This chain connects TRBV7-9 to TRBJ2-3; D gene unclear. Germline V gene lookup returns CDR1 SEHNR and CDR2 FQNEAQ (reference sequence). The CDR3 is 13 amino acids. Trimming stripped 8 bases from V and 0 bases from J, with 9 bases between. CDR3 in DNA: TGTGCCAGCTCCGTCCTTAGCACAGATACGCAGTATTTT. This gives the protein CASSVLSTDTQYF.

The table lists this clonotype with a few counts. The chain recombines TRBV12-3 or TRBV12-4 with TRBJ1-2; D is undetermined. V was pared by 1 base and J by 8 bases, with 11 bases between. This CDR3 has 13 residues. CDR3 in DNA: TGTGCCAGCAGTTTAGGAGGACCCTTGGGCTACACCTTC. Encoded protein: CASSLGGPLGYTF.

A few counts support this clonotype. The germline gene is not matched at one end of the junction; a read error may be the cause. The rearrangement uses TRBV7-8 and TRBJ2-1, with 14 positions matching TRBD2. Germline V gives CDR1 SGHVS, CDR2 FQNEAQ. The CDR3 runs to 12 residues. The CDR3 loop is CASSLGLAGEIF. The CDR3 coding sequence is TGTGCCAGCAGCTTGGGACTAGCGGGGGAGATCTTC.

This clonotype has at least ten counts. The rearrangement links TRBV7-9 to TRBJ1-5; D remains unclear. The CDR3 has 14 amino acids. Looked up from germline, CDR1 is SEHNR and CDR2 is FQNEAQ (reference sequence). Trimming removed 5 bases from V and 0 bases from J, with 8 bases in between. Here the CDR3 DNA reads TGTGCCAGCAGCCCCGATGGTAGCAATCAGCCCCAGCATTTT. It is translated as CASSPDGSNQPQHF. Complete variable domain (other parts from reference TRBV7-9 and TRBJ1-5): DTGVSQNPRHKITKRGQNVTFRCDPISEHNRLYWYRQTLGQGPEFLTYFQNEAQLEKSRLLSDRFSAERPKGSFSTLEIQRTEQGDSAMYLCASSPDGSNQPQHFGDGTRLSIL.